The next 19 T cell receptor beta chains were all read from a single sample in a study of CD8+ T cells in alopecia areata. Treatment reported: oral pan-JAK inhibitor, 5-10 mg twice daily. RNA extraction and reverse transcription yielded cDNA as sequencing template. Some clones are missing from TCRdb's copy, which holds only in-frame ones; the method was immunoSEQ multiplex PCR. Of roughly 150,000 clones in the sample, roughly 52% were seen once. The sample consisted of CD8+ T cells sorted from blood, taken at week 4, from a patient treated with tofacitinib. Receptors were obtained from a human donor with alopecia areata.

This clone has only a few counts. The CDR3 bases are TGTGCCTGCCGGGACAGAACCTCCTACGAGCAGTACTTC. It codes for CACRDRTSYEQYF. The chain links TRBV30 to TRBJ2-7; 7 bases agree with TRBD1. V gave up 6 bases and J gave up 0 bases; unmatched junction bases: 5. The CDR3 has 13 residues. Per the germline V gene, CDR1 is GTSNPN and CDR2 is SVGIG (reference sequence).

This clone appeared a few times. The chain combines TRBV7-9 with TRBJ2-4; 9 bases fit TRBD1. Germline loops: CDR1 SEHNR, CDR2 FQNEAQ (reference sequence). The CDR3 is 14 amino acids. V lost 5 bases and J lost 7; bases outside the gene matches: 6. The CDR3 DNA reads TGTGCCAGCAGCCCCCGGGACAGGGTGAACATTCAGTACTTC. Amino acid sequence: CASSPRDRVNIQYF.

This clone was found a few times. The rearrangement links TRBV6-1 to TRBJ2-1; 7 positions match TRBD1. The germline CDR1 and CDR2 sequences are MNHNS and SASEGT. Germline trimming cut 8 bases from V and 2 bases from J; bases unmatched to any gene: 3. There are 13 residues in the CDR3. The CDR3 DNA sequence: TGTGCCAGCCGGGACAGTCCCTACAATGAGCAGTTCTTC. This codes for CASRDSPYNEQFF.

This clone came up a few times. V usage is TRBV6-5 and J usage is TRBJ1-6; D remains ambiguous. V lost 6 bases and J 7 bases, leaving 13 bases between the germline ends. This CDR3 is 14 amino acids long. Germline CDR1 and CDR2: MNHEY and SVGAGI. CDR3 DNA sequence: TGTGCCAGCAGCCCCGGCCAGATCAATTCACCCCTCCACTTT. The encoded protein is CASSPGQINSPLHF.

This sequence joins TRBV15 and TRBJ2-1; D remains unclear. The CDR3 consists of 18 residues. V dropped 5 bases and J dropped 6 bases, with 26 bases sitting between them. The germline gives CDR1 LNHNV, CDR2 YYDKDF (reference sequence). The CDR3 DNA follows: TGTGCCACCAGCGGGTCCATACTCGGCCCGTTCCACTTCAATGAGCAGTTCTTC. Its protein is CATSGSILGPFHFNEQFF.

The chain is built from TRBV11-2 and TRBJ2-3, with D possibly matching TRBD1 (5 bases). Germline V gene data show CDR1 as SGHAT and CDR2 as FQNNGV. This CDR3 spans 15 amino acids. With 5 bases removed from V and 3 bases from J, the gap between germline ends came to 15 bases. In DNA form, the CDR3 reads TGTGCCAGCAGCCCTCAGGGTTATGGGACAGATACGCAGTATTTT. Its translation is CASSPQGYGTDTQYF.

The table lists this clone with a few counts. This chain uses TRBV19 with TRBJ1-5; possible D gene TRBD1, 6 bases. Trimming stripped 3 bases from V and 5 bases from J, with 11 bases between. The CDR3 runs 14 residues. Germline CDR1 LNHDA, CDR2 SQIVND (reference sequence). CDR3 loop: CASSIRDTDQPQHF. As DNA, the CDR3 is TGTGCCAGTAGTATCAGGGACACCGATCAGCCCCAGCATTTT.

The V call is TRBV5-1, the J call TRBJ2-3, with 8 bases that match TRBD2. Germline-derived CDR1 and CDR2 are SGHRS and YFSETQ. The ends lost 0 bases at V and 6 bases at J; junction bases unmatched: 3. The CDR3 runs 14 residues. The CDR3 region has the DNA TGCGCCAGCAGCTTGGAGCGGGGGTCGGATACGCAGTATTTT. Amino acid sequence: CASSLERGSDTQYF.

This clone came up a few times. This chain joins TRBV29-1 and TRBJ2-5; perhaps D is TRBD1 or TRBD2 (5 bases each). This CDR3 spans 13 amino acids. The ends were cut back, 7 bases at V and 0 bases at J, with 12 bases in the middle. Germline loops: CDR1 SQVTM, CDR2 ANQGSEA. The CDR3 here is CSDLRDDQETQYF. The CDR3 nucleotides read TGCAGCGACCTCCGGGACGACCAAGAGACCCAGTACTTC.

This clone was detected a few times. CDR3 nucleotide sequence: TGTGCCAGCAGTTCGCGAACTGAGGAGCTGTTTTTT. Residues: CASSSRTEELFF. The chain joins TRBV27 to TRBJ2-2; no definite D call. Germline CDR1 reads MNHEY; CDR2 reads SMNVEV (reference sequence). Trimming removed 4 bases from V and 10 bases from J, with 10 bases in between. The CDR3 loop spans 12 amino acids.

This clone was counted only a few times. CDR3 in amino acids: CASSEAFRNYGYTF. The CDR3 DNA sequence: TGTGCCAGCAGTGAAGCGTTCAGGAACTATGGCTACACCTTC. This chain links TRBV6-1 with TRBJ1-2; D ambiguous. V dropped 0 bases and J dropped 2 bases, with 7 bases sitting between them. The CDR3 is made up of 14 amino acids. The germline gives CDR1 MNHNS, CDR2 SASEGT.

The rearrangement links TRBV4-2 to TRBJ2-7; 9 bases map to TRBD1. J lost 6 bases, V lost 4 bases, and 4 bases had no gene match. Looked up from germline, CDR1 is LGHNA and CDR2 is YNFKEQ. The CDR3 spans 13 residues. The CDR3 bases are TGTGCCAGCAGCCTAGGGACAGGGATCGAGCAGTACTTC. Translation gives CASSLGTGIEQYF.

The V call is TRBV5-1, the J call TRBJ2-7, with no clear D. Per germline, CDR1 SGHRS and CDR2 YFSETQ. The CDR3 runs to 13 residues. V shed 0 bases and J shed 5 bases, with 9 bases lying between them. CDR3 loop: CASSLAGRNEQYF. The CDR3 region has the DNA TGCGCCAGCAGCTTGGCCGGTAGGAACGAGCAGTACTTC.

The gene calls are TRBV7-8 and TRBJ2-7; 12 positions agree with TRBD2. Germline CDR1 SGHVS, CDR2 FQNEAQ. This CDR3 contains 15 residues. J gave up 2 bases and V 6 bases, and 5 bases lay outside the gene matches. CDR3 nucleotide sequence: TGTGCCAGCAGTTACTCTAGCGGGGGGGCCTACGAGCAGTACTTC. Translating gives CASSYSSGGAYEQYF.

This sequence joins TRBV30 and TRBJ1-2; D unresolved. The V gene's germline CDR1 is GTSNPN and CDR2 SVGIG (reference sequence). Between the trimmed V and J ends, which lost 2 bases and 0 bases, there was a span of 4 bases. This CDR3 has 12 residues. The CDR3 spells CAWSHTNYGYTF. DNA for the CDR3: TGTGCCTGGAGTCATACTAACTATGGCTACACCTTC.

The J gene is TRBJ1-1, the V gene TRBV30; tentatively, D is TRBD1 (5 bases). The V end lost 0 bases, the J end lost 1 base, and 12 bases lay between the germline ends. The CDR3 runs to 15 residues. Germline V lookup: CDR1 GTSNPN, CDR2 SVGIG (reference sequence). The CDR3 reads CAWSVRGRANTEAFF. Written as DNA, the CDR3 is TGTGCCTGGAGTGTAAGGGGCAGGGCGAACACTGAAGCTTTCTTT. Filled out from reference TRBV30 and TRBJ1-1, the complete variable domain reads SQTIHQWPATLVQPVGSPLSLECTVEGTSNPNLYWYRQAAGRGLQLLFYSVGIGQISSEVPQNLSASRPQDRQFILSSKKLLLSDSGFYLCAWSVRGRANTEAFFGQGTRLTVV.

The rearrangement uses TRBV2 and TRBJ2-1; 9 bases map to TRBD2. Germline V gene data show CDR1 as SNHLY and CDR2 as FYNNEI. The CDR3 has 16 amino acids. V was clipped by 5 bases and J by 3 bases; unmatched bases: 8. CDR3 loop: CASSTLRGGLYNEQFF. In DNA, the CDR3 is TGTGCCAGCAGTACTTTGCGGGGGGGCCTCTACAATGAGCAGTTCTTC.

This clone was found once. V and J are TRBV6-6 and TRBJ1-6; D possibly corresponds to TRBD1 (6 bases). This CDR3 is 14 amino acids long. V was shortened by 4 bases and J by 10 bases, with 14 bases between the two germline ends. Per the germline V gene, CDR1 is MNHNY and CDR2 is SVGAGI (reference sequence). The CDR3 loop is CASSSPRGGSPLHF. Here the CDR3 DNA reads TGTGCCAGCAGTTCCCCCAGGGGAGGATCACCCCTCCACTTT.

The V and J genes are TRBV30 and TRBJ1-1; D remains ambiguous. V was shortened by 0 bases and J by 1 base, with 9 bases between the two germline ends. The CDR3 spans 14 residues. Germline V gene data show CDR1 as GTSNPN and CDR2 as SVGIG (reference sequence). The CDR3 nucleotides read TGTGCCTGGAGTGTAGGTCGGAGGAACACTGAAGCTTTCTTT. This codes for CAWSVGRRNTEAFF.